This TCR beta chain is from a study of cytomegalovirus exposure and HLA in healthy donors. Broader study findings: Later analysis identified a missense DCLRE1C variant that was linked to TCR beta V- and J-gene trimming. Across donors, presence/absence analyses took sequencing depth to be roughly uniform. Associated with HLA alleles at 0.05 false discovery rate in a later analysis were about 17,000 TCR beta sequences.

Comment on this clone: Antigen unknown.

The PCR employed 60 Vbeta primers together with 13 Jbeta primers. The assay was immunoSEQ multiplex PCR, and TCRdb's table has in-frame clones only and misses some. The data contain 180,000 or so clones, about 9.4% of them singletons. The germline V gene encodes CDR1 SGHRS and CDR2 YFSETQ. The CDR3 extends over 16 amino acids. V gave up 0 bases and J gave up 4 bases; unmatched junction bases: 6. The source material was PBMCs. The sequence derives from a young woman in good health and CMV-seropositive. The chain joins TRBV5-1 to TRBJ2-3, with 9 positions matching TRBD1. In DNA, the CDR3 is TGCGCCAGCAGCTTGGCCTTAACAGGGGGCGCAGATACGCAGTATTTT. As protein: CASSLALTGGADTQYF.